This passage covers 20 T cell receptor beta chains from one sample sequenced in a study of CD8 T cells in Susac syndrome. With random hexamers, about 0.5 to 1 ug RNA was reverse transcribed. TCRdb independently ran MiXCR on the immunoSEQ multiplex PCR reads; one entry per CDR3 protein. The sample comprises just under 95,000 distinct CDR3 sequences, just under 95% of which are singletons, and about 0.28% rests with the top ten. Sequencing was done on a sample of CD4+ T cells from PBMCs. These receptors originate from a human donor with Susac syndrome.

The V gene is TRBV2, the J gene TRBJ1-1; 7 nucleotides match TRBD1. The CDR3 length is 14 residues. V trimming: 4 bases; J trimming: 5 bases; junction bases outside the gene matches: 7. Germline assignment: CDR1 SNHLY and CDR2 FYNNEI. This CDR3 is CASSAGARGTEAFF. The DNA for the CDR3 is TGTGCCAGCAGTGCCGGGGCCAGGGGGACTGAAGCTTTCTTT.

The chain recombines TRBV20-1 with TRBJ2-3; weak D call: TRBD2 (5 bases). Germline V gene sequence: CDR1 DFQATT, CDR2 SNEGSKA (reference sequence). The CDR3 loop spans 17 amino acids. V lost 1 base, J lost 1 base, and 18 bases lay in between. The CDR3 sequence: CSARVSSGYSGTDTQYF. The DNA of the CDR3 is TGCAGTGCTAGAGTCTCCTCGGGGTACTCGGGCACAGATACGCAGTATTTT.

The rearrangement joins TRBV3-1 to TRBJ2-2; D is uncertain. CDR1 and CDR2 from the germline V gene are LGHDT and YNNKEL (reference sequence). The CDR3 totals 13 residues. The germline V and J ends were trimmed by 4 bases and 7 bases, with 10 bases remaining between them. For the CDR3, the DNA is TGTGCCAGCAGCCCGGCATCCTTCGGGGAGCTGTTTTTT. Encoded protein: CASSPASFGELFF.

CDR3 region: CAWSPPGQHYGYTF. The CDR3 bases are TGTGCCTGGAGCCCCCCGGGACAGCACTATGGCTACACCTTC. The chain has TRBV30 and TRBJ1-2; 7 bases are a match to TRBD1. The CDR3 length is 14 residues. Germline CDR1 GTSNPN, CDR2 SVGIG (reference sequence). Unmatched junction bases numbered 7, after V lost 3 bases and J lost 3 bases.

This clonotype was found once. This chain joins TRBV29-1 and TRBJ1-1; 10 bases map to TRBD1. The CDR3 length is 15 residues. V was clipped by 5 bases and J by 5 bases; unmatched bases: 11. CDR1 and CDR2 from the germline V gene are SQVTM and ANQGSEA. CDR3 sequence reads: CSVLLAGTGETEAFF. The CDR3 nucleotides are TGCAGCGTTCTACTCGCAGGGACAGGGGAAACTGAAGCTTTCTTT.

The rearrangement links TRBV6-1 to TRBJ2-5; tentatively, D is TRBD1 or TRBD2 (5 bases each). Trimming took off 8 bases at V and 0 bases at J, with 13 bases between the two ends. CDR1 MNHNS and CDR2 SASEGT come from the germline V gene. CDR3 length equals 14 residues. The CDR3 coding sequence is TGTGCCAGCCTTCGGGACGCATACCAAGAGACCCAGTACTTC. It encodes CASLRDAYQETQYF.

This clonotype appeared a few times. V gene TRBV5-4 combines with J gene TRBJ2-5; 7 bases agree with TRBD1. The germline gives CDR1 SGHNT, CDR2 YYREEE (reference sequence). The CDR3 runs 14 residues. V was pared by 2 bases and J by 1 base, with 2 bases of the junction left unmatched. CDR3 sequence reads: CASSLEGAQETQYF. The CDR3 nucleotides are TGTGCCAGCAGCTTAGAGGGGGCCCAAGAGACCCAGTACTTC.

The rearrangement joins TRBV7-2 to TRBJ2-7; tentatively, D is TRBD1 (6 bases). The V end was cut by 0 bases, the J end by 2 bases, with 8 bases between. There are 14 residues in the CDR3. Germline CDR1 is SGHTA and CDR2 is FQGNSA. CDR3 residues: CASSLAAGAYEQYF. CDR3 nucleotides: TGTGCCAGCAGCTTAGCGGCAGGGGCCTACGAGCAGTACTTC.

This clonotype was found once. This chain connects TRBV29-1 to TRBJ1-2, with D tentatively TRBD1 (6 bases). CDR3 length: 13 amino acids. The V gene's germline CDR1 is SQVTM and CDR2 ANQGSEA. Trimming left V 6 bases short and J 0 bases short, with 11 bases between. The CDR3 is CSVRDISNYGYTF. The CDR3 coding sequence is TGCAGCGTGAGGGACATTTCTAACTATGGCTACACCTTC.

J is TRBJ2-7 and V is TRBV18, with D uncertain. This CDR3 is 14 amino acids long. Germline V gene sequence: CDR1 KGHSH, CDR2 LQKENI. Trimming stripped 2 bases from V and 1 base from J, with 9 bases between. CDR3 nucleotide sequence: TGTGCCAGCTCACCAATCGGGCCGTCCTACGAGCAGTACTTC. The encoded protein is CASSPIGPSYEQYF.

This clonotype was observed a handful of times. The chain joins TRBV20-1 to TRBJ2-5; 7 nucleotides align to TRBD1. V lost 5 bases, J lost 5 bases, and 5 bases stayed unmatched. CDR3 size: 12 residues. Germline-derived CDR1 and CDR2 are DFQATT and SNEGSKA (reference sequence). The CDR3 here is CSAGETGETQYF. DNA for the CDR3: TGCAGTGCTGGGGAGACAGGGGAGACCCAGTACTTC.

The chain joins TRBV30 to TRBJ2-7; D uncertain. The CDR3 loop spans 13 amino acids. Germline V gene lookup returns CDR1 GTSNPN and CDR2 SVGIG (reference sequence). The germline V and J ends were trimmed by 1 base and 6 bases, with 13 bases remaining between them. CDR3 in amino acids: CAWSGIFLGEQYF. The DNA of the CDR3 is TGTGCCTGGAGTGGGATTTTTCTAGGCGAGCAGTACTTC.

Only one count was recorded for this clonotype. The rearrangement uses TRBV21-1 and TRBJ1-1. TRBV21-1 is a documented pseudogene. This CDR3 is built from 15 residues. CDR3 amino acids: CASSKSAMGDTEAFF. In DNA, the CDR3 is TGTGCCAGCAGCAAAAGTGCGATGGGAGACACTGAAGCTTTCTTT.

The chain has TRBV20-1 and TRBJ2-7; no definite D call. The length of the CDR3 is 12 residues. Germline-derived CDR1 and CDR2 are DFQATT and SNEGSKA (reference sequence). V was pared by 3 bases and J by 3 bases, with 9 bases between. The CDR3 sequence is CSARETLYEQYF. The CDR3, as DNA: TGCAGTGCTAGGGAGACCCTCTACGAGCAGTACTTC.

This chain connects TRBV20-1 to TRBJ2-7, with 10 nucleotides matching TRBD2. V dropped 2 bases and J dropped 6; count of bases not matched to a gene: 1. The CDR3 sequence is 12 residues long. Germline V gene sequence: CDR1 DFQATT, CDR2 SNEGSKA (reference sequence). The CDR3 DNA sequence: TGCAGTGCTAGAAGCGGGGGGGCCGAGCAGTACTTC. As protein: CSARSGGAEQYF.

This clonotype has just one count. This sequence joins TRBV6-5 and TRBJ1-2; D remains unclear. The germline CDR1 and CDR2 sequences are MNHEY and SVGAGI. CDR3 size: 12 residues. Trimming pared 6 bases from V and 2 bases from J, leaving 7 bases between. The CDR3 sequence is CASRKGNYGYTF. In DNA, the CDR3 is TGTGCCAGCAGAAAAGGGAACTATGGCTACACCTTC.

The J gene is TRBJ2-7, the V gene TRBV30; tentatively, D is TRBD1 or TRBD2 (5 bases each). CDR1 is GTSNPN and CDR2 is SVGIG in the germline V gene (reference sequence). The CDR3 has 13 residues. Trimming took 2 bases from V and 5 from J, leaving 13 bases between them. DNA of the CDR3: TGTGCCTGGAGTCTGGGAAGAGGGGACGAGCAGTACTTC. It codes for CAWSLGRGDEQYF. Full variable domain (remainder filled in from reference TRBV30 and TRBJ2-7): SQTIHQWPATLVQPVGSPLSLECTVEGTSNPNLYWYRQAAGRGLQLLFYSVGIGQISSEVPQNLSASRPQDRQFILSSKKLLLSDSGFYLCAWSLGRGDEQYFGPGTRLTVT.

V is TRBV5-6 and J is TRBJ1-1; D gene ambiguous. The CDR3 loop spans 12 amino acids. The V gene lost 6 bases and the J gene lost 10 bases, with 16 bases spanning the gap. Germline CDR1 reads SGHDT; CDR2 reads YYEEEE. The CDR3: CASTSDRIGAFF. The CDR3, as DNA: TGTGCCAGCACCTCCGATCGGATAGGAGCTTTCTTT. Complete variable domain (other parts from reference TRBV5-6 and TRBJ1-1): DAGVTQSPTHLIKTRGQQVTLRCSPKSGHDTVSWYQQALGQGPQFIFQYYEEEERQRGNFPDRFSGHQFPNYSSELNVNALLLGDSALYLCASTSDRIGAFFGQGTRLTVV.

The chain employs TRBV30 and TRBJ2-5; D remains ambiguous. V lost 3 bases and J 6 bases, leaving 11 bases between the germline ends. This CDR3 comprises 12 residues. Germline V gene data show CDR1 as GTSNPN and CDR2 as SVGIG (reference sequence). CDR3 in amino acids: CAWSRIRQTQYF. CDR3 coding DNA: TGTGCCTGGAGCAGGATACGGCAGACCCAGTACTTC.

This rearrangement joins TRBV10-3 to TRBJ1-6; a weak D match, TRBD1 (5 bases). V was cut by 8 bases and J by 3 bases, with 14 bases left in between. The CDR3 is made up of 15 amino acids. The germline V gene encodes CDR1 ENHRY and CDR2 SYGVKD. CDR3: CAISGSPDYNSPLHF. CDR3 nucleotides: TGTGCCATCTCAGGGAGCCCGGACTATAATTCACCCCTCCACTTT.